What follows are 6 T cell receptor beta chains derived from one specimen sequenced in a study of molecular identifiers for immune sequencing clone quantification. TCRdb fed the PCR reads into MiXCR, producing one record per CDR3 protein. The table has roughly 300,000 distinct CDR3 sequences, about 22% seen once; the top ten hold 0.65% to 0.75%. The specimen was naive CD8+ T cells from blood, with Jurkat cell RNA spiked in. Subset described: FACS-sorted CD8+CD4-CCR7+CD45RA+ naive T cells. These receptors were obtained from a human donor in good health. Some libraries in this study had Jurkat cell RNA spiked in.

In regard to this clonotype: A read error is possible here, since a much larger clone lies one base away. The CDR3 coding sequence is TGTGCCACCACGTGGGACACGCAGGGCGATGGCTACAGCTTC. Amino acids: CATTWDTQGDGYSF. V and J are TRBV2 and TRBJ1-2; D is perhaps TRBD1 (6 bases). Germline values: CDR1 SNHLY, CDR2 FYNNEI. This CDR3 spans 14 amino acids. The variable domain in full, with the rest retrieved from reference TRBV2 and TRBJ1-2, is EPEVTQTPSHQVTQMGQEVILRCVPISNHLYFYWYRQILGQKVEFLVSFYNNEISEKSEIFDDQFSVERPDGSNFTLKIRSTKLEDSAMYFCATTWDTQGDGYSFGSGTRLTVV.

The table lists this clonotype with many counts. This sequence joins TRBV12-5 and TRBJ2-7; weak D call: TRBD2 (7 bases). The germline V and J ends were trimmed by 4 bases and 6 bases, with 25 bases remaining between them. From germline, CDR1 is LGHNT and CDR2 FRNRAP. The CDR3 spans 17 residues. The CDR3 loop is CASGSSPARGGASEQYF. The CDR3, as DNA: TGTGCTAGTGGTTCGAGTCCTGCAAGGGGGGGCGCGTCCGAGCAGTACTTC.

The chain links TRBV7-9 to TRBJ1-1; 8 bases line up with TRBD1. V lost 3 bases, J lost 5 bases, and 8 bases stayed unmatched. The CDR3 runs to 15 residues. Germline V CDR1 and CDR2: SEHNR, FQNEAQ (reference sequence). CDR3 amino acids: CASSLWTTGETEAFF. The CDR3 DNA sequence: TGTGCCAGCAGCTTGTGGACGACAGGGGAAACTGAAGCTTTCTTT.

The sample holds many counts of this clonotype. The chain recombines TRBV6-2 or TRBV6-3 with TRBJ2-6, with unresolved D. The CDR3 spans 17 residues. The germline V gene encodes CDR1 MNHEY and CDR2 SVGEGT. V lost 1 base and J 0 bases, leaving 10 bases between the germline ends. The CDR3 DNA reads as TGTGCCAGCAGTTACTGGGCAGAAAACTCTGGGGCCAACGTCCTGACTTTC. Encoded protein: CASSYWAENSGANVLTF.

This clonotype was observed many times. The chain couples TRBV7-9 to TRBJ2-3; 9 bases align to TRBD2. Germline CDR1 is SEHNR and CDR2 is FQNEAQ (reference sequence). The CDR3 is made up of 16 amino acids. V lost 1 base, J lost 2 bases, and 4 bases stayed unmatched. CDR3 sequence reads: CASSLGLAGLTDTQYF. In DNA, the CDR3 is TGTGCCAGCAGCTTAGGGCTAGCGGGACTCACAGATACGCAGTATTTT.

As regards this clonotype: A read error may be the cause here, since a much bigger clone is one base away. Here the CDR3 omits its conserved ending phenylalanine or tryptophan, so a read error is the likely source. The chain has TRBV5-1 and TRBJ2-1; 9 nucleotides agree with TRBD1. V was pared by 4 bases and J by 3 bases, with 5 bases of the junction left unmatched. CDR1 SGHRS and CDR2 YFSETQ come from the germline V gene. The length of the CDR3 is 15 residues. The CDR3 DNA reads TGCGCCAGCAGCCCCCGGGACAGGGTCTACAATGAGCAGTTCTAC. Protein sequence: CASSPRDRVYNEQFY.